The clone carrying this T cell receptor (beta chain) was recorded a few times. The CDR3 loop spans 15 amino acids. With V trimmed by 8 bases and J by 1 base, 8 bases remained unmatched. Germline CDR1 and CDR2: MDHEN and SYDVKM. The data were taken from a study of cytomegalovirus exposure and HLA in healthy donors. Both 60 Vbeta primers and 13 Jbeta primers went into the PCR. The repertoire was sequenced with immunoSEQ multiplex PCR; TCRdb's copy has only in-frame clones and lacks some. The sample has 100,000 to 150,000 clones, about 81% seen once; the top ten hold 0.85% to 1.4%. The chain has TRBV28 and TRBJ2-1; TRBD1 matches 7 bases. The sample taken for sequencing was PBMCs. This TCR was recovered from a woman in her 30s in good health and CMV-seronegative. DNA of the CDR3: TGTGCCAGCCAACTCCCGGGACAGTCCTACAATGAGCAGTTCTTC. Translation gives CASQLPGQSYNEQFF.